The clone carrying this TCR beta chain appeared a few times. Distinct nucleotide sequences in the sample also encode this CDR3. The CDR3 length is 12 residues. From germline, CDR1 is MDHEN and CDR2 SYDVKM. Trimming left V 2 bases short and J 4 bases short, with 5 bases between. Repertoires were generated with immunoSEQ multiplex PCR, while TCRdb's copy carries only in-frame clones and drops some. The sample lists about 98,000 clones; around 88% were seen once. This entry comes from a study of cytomegalovirus exposure and HLA in healthy donors. Specimen: PBMCs. The chain employs TRBV28 and TRBJ1-2; D uncertain. The origin of this receptor is a woman in her twenties or thirties in good health and CMV-seronegative. In DNA form, the CDR3 reads TGTGCCAGCAGTTTACGACTCTATGGCTACACCTTC. Translation: CASSLRLYGYTF.